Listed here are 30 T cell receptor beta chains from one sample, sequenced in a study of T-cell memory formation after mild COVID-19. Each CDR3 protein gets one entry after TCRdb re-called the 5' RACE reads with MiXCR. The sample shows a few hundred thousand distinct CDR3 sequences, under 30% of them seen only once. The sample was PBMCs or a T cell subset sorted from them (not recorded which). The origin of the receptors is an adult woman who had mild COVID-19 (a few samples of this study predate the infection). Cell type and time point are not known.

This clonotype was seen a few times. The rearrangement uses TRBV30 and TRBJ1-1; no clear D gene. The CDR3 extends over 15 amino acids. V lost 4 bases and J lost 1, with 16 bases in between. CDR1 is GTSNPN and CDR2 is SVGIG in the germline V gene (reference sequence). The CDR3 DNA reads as TGTGCCTGGACGGCGATCGGCAGCTCGAACACTGAAGCTTTCTTT. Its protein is CAWTAIGSSNTEAFF.

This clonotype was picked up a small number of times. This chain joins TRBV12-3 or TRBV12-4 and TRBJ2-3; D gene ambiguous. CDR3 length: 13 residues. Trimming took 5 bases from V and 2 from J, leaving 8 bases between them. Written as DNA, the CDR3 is TGTGCCAGCAGTCCAACCTTCACAGATACGCAGTATTTT. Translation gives CASSPTFTDTQYF.

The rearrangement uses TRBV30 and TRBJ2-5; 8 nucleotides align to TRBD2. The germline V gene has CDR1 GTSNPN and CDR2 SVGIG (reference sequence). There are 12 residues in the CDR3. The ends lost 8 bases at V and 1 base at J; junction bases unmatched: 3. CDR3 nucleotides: TGTGCCCATGGGACTAGCCAAGAGACCCAGTACTTC. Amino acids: CAHGTSQETQYF.

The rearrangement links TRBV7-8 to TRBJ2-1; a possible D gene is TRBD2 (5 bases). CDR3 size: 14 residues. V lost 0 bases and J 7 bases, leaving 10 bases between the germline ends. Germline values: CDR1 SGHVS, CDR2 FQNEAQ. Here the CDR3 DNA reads TGTGCCAGCAGCTTAGCGGGAGTTATGAATGAGCAGTTCTTC. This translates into CASSLAGVMNEQFF.

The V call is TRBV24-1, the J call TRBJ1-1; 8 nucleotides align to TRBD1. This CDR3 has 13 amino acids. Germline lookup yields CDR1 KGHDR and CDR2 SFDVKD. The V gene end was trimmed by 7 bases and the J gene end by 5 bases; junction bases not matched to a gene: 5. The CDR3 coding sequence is TGTGCCACCAGAACAGGGGGAGGTACTGAAGCTTTCTTT. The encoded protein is CATRTGGGTEAFF.

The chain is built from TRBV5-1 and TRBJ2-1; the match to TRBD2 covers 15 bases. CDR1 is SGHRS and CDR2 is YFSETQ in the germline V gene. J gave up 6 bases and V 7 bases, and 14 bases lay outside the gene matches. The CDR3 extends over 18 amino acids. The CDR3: CASRLLGLAGGRSNEQFF. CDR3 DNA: TGCGCCAGCCGCCTTTTGGGACTAGCGGGAGGCCGATCCAATGAGCAGTTCTTC.

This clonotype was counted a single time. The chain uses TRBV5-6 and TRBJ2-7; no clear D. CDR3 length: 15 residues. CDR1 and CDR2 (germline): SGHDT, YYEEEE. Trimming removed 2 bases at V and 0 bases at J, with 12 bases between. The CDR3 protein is CASSFGRVTSYEQYF. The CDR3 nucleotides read TGTGCCAGCAGCTTCGGCCGGGTTACCTCCTACGAGCAGTACTTC.

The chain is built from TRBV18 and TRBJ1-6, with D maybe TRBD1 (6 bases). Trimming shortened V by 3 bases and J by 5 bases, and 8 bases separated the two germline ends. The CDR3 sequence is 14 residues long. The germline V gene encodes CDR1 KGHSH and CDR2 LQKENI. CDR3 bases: TGTGCCAGCTCACCGAGACAGGATAATTCACCCCTCCACTTT. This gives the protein CASSPRQDNSPLHF.

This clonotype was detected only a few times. The CDR3 coding sequence is TGTGCCAGCAGCTCCTCCGGGACAGGCAATTCACCCCTCCACTTT. Translation: CASSSSGTGNSPLHF. The genes are TRBV7-2 and TRBJ1-6, with 8 bases identical to TRBD1. Germline V gives CDR1 SGHTA, CDR2 FQGNSA. Unmatched junction bases numbered 6, after V lost 4 bases and J lost 7 bases. The CDR3 has 15 amino acids.

CDR3 bases: TGTGCCAGCAGCTTAGCATCCCGAGGGGCTAGCACAGATACGCAGTATTTT. As protein: CASSLASRGASTDTQYF. The chain combines TRBV7-9 with TRBJ2-3; D could derive from TRBD1 or TRBD2 (5 bases each). Trimming pared 0 bases from V and 0 bases from J, leaving 13 bases between. The germline CDR1 and CDR2 sequences are SEHNR and FQNEAQ (reference sequence). The CDR3 has 17 residues.

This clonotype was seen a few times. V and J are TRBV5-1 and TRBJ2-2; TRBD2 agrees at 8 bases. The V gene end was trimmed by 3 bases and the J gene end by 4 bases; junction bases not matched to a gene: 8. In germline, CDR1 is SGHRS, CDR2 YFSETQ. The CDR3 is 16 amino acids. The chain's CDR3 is CASSSGGGTSTGELFF. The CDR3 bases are TGCGCCAGCAGCTCCGGGGGGGGAACGAGCACCGGGGAGCTGTTTTTT. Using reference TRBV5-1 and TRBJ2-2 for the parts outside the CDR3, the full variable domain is KAGVTQTPRYLIKTRGQQVTLSCSPISGHRSVSWYQQTPGQGLQFLFEYFSETQRNKGNFPGRFSGRQFSNSRSEMNVSTLELGDSALYLCASSSGGGTSTGELFFGEGSRLTVL.

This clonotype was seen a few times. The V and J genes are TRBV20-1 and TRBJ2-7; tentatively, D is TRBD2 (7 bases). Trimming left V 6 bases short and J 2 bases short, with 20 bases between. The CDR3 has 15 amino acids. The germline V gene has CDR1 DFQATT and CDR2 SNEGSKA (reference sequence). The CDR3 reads CSAGAAEGGAYEQYF. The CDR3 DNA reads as TGCAGTGCCGGAGCCGCGGAGGGGGGGGCCTACGAGCAGTACTTC.

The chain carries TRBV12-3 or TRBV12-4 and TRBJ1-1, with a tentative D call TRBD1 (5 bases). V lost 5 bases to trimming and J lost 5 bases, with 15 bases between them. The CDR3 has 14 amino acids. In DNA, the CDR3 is TGTGCCAGCAGTCTTCACGGTGGGGCGACTGAAGCTTTCTTT. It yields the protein CASSLHGGATEAFF.

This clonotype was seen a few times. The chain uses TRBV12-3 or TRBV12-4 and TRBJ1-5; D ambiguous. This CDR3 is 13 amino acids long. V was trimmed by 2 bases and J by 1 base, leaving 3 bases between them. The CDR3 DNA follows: TGTGCCAGCAGTTTATCGAGCAATCAGCCCCAGCATTTT. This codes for CASSLSSNQPQHF.

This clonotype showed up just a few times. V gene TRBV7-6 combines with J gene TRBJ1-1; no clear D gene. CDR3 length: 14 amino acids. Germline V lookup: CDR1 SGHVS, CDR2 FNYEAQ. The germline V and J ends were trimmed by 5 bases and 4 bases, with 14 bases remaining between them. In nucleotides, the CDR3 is TGTGCCAGCAGCGGTGGGCAGTCCGCCACTGAAGCTTTCTTT. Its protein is CASSGGQSATEAFF.

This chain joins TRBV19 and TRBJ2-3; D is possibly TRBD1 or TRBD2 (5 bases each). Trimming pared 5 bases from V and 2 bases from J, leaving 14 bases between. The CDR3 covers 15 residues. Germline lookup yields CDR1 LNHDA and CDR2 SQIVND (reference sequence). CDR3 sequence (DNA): TGTGCCAGTAGTCCCCGAGGGGCAGCCACAGATACGCAGTATTTT. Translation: CASSPRGAATDTQYF.

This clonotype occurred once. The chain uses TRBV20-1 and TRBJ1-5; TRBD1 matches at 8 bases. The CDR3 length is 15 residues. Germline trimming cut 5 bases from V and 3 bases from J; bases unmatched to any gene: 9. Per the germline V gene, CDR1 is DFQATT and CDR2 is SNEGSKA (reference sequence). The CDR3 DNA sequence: TGCAGTGCTCCGACAGGGGAAGTTGTCAATCAGCCCCAGCATTTT. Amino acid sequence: CSAPTGEVVNQPQHF.

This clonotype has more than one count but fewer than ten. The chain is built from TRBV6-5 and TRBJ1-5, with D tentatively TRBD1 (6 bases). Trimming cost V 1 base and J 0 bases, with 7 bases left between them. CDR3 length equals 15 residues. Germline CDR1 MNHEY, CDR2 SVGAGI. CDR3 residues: CASSYWTDSNQPQHF. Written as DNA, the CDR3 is TGTGCCAGCAGTTACTGGACAGATAGCAATCAGCCCCAGCATTTT.

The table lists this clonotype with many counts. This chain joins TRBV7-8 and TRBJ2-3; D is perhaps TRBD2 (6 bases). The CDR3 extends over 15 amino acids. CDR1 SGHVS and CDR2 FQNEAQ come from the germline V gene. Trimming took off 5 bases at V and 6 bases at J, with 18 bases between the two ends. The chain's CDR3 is CASSHSGSTGDTQYF. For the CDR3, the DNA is TGTGCCAGCAGCCATAGCGGCTCAACGGGGGATACGCAGTATTTT.

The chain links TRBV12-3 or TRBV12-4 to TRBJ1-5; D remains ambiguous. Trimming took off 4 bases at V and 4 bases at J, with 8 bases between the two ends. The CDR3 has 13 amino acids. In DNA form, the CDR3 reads TGTGCCAGCAGTTCCTCGACGAATCAGCCCCAGCATTTT. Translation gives CASSSSTNQPQHF.

The CDR3 DNA follows: TGTGCCAGCACGTTCGGGACGGGGGGTCAGGGCTACACCTTC. Translating it yields CASTFGTGGQGYTF. This chain joins TRBV6-1 and TRBJ1-2; D might be TRBD1 (5 bases). Trimming took off 7 bases at V and 8 bases at J, with 20 bases between the two ends. CDR3 length: 14 amino acids. Germline V lookup: CDR1 MNHNS, CDR2 SASEGT.

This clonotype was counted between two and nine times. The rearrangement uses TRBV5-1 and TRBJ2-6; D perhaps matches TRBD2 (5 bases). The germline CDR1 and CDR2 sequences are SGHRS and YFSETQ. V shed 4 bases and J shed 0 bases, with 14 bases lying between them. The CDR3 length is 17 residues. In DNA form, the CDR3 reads TGCGCCAGCAGCCTTGCGGGCCCTCGCTCTGGGGCCAACGTCCTGACTTTC. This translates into CASSLAGPRSGANVLTF.

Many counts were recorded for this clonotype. The CDR3 is CASSLVGSGANVLTF. The CDR3 DNA reads TGTGCCAGCAGTTTAGTTGGGTCGGGGGCCAACGTCCTGACTTTC. This chain links TRBV12-3 or TRBV12-4 with TRBJ2-6; D unclear. Trimming removed 1 base at V and 4 bases at J, with 8 bases between. The CDR3 sequence is 15 residues long.

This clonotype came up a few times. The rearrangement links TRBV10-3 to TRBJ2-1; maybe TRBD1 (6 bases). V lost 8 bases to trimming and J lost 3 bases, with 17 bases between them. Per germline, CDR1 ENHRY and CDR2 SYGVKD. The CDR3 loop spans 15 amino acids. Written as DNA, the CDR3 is TGTGCCATCGGCGCCGGGCAGGGGTTCTACAATGAGCAGTTCTTC. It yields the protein CAIGAGQGFYNEQFF.

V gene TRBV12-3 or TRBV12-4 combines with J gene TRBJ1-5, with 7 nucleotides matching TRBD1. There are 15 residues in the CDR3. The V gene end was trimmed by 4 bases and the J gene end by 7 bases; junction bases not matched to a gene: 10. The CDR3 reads CASSSRQGGGQPQHF. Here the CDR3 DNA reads TGTGCCAGCAGTTCACGGCAGGGGGGTGGACAGCCCCAGCATTTT.

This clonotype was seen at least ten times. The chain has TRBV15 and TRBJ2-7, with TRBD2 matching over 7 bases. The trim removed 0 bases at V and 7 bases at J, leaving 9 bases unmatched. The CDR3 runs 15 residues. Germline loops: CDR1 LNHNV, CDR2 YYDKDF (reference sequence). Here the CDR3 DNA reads TGTGCCACCAGCAGAGATGGGGGGACTATCGGGGAGCAGTACTTC. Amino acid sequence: CATSRDGGTIGEQYF. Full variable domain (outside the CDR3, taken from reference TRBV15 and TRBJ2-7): DAMVIQNPRYQVTQFGKPVTLSCSQTLNHNVMYWYQQKSSQAPKLLFHYYDKDFNNEADTPDNFQSRRPNTSFCFLDIRSPGLGDTAMYLCATSRDGGTIGEQYFGPGTRLTVT.

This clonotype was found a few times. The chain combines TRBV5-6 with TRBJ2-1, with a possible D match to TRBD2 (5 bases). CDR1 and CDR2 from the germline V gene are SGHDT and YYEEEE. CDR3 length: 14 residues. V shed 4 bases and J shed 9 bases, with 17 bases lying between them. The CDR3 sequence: CASSAGSSLVEQFF. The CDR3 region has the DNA TGTGCCAGCAGCGCGGGTAGCAGTCTGGTTGAGCAGTTCTTC.

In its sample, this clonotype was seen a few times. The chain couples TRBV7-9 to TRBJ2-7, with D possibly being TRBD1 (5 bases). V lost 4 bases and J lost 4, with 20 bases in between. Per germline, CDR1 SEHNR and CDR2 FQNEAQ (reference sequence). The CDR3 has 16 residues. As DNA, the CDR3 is TGTGCCAGCAGCTCGACGGCCAGGGCCGAGAGGTACGAGCAGTACTTC. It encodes CASSSTARAERYEQYF.

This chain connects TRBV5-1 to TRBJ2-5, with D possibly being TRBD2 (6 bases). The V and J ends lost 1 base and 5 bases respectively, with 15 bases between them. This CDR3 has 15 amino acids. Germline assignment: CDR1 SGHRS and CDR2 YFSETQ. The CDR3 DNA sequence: TGCGCCAGCAGCTTGTCCCCGGGAGATGTGGAGACCCAGTACTTC. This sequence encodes CASSLSPGDVETQYF.

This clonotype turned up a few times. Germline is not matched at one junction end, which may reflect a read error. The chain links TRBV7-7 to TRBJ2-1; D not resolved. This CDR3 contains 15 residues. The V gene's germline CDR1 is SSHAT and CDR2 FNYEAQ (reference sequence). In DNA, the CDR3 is TGTGCTAGCAGCTTGAAGGGCGGTGCCTACAATGAGCAGTTCTTC. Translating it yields CASSLKGGAYNEQFF.